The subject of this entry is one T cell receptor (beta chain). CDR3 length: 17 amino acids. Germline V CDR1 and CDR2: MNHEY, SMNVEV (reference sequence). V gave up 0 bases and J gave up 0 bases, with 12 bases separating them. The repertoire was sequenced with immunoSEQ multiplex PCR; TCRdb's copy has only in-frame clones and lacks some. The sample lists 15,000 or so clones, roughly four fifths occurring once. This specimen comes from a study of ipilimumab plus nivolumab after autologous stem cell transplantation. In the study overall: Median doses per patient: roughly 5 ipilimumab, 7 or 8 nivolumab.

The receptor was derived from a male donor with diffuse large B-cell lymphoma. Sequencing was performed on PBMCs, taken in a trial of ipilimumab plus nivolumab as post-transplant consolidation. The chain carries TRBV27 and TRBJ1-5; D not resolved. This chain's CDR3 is CASSLSIGLNSNQPQHF. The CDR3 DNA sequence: TGTGCCAGCAGTTTATCGATCGGCCTGAATAGCAATCAGCCCCAGCATTTT.